This entry lists 27 T cell receptor beta chains sequenced from one sample in a study of cytomegalovirus exposure and HLA in healthy donors. It was with 60 Vbeta and 13 Jbeta primers that the PCR ran. Sequencing was performed with immunoSEQ multiplex PCR; in TCRdb, only in-frame clones are kept and a portion is missing. The sample has about 200,000 clones; around 83% are singletons. The sample taken for sequencing was PBMCs. The source of these receptors is a woman aged 40 to 50 in good health and CMV-seronegative.

V and J are TRBV27 and TRBJ2-1; D is possibly TRBD2 (5 bases). This CDR3 spans 15 amino acids. The germline V gene encodes CDR1 MNHEY and CDR2 SMNVEV (reference sequence). V was pared by 7 bases and J by 2 bases, with 15 bases between. The chain's CDR3 is CASTRGPGTYNEQFF. The CDR3 nucleotides are TGTGCCAGCACCAGAGGGCCGGGGACCTACAATGAGCAGTTCTTC.

V usage is TRBV6-1 and J usage is TRBJ2-3; 8 nucleotides match TRBD2. V shed 6 bases and J 1 base; nucleotides not matched to a gene: 6. Germline CDR1 reads MNHNS; CDR2 reads SASEGT. The CDR3 is 15 residues long. The CDR3 DNA follows: TGTGCCAGCAGGCGGCTAGCGGGCGGCACAGATACGCAGTATTTT. This translates into CASRRLAGGTDTQYF.

The rearrangement uses TRBV9 and TRBJ1-1; TRBD1 aligns across 7 bases. V trimming: 4 bases; J trimming: 0 bases; junction bases outside the gene matches: 12. The germline gives CDR1 SGDLS, CDR2 YYNGEE. This CDR3 is built from 17 residues. The CDR3 spells CASSPGQSNLMNTEAFF. The CDR3 DNA follows: TGTGCCAGCAGCCCGGGACAGTCTAATCTTATGAACACTGAAGCTTTCTTT.

A single count supports this clone. This chain links TRBV7-3 with TRBJ2-7; D unresolved. The germline CDR1 and CDR2 sequences are SGHTA and FQGTGA. The CDR3 length is 13 residues. Trimming pared 2 bases from V and 3 bases from J, leaving 8 bases between. CDR3 residues: CASSLLLGYEQYF. The CDR3 DNA sequence: TGTGCCAGCAGCTTACTTCTCGGCTACGAGCAGTACTTC.

V is TRBV6-6 and J is TRBJ2-5; D not certain. V dropped 3 bases and J dropped 8 bases, with 7 bases sitting between them. Germline lookup yields CDR1 MNHNY and CDR2 SVGAGI (reference sequence). CDR3 length equals 11 residues. Here the CDR3 reads CASSYLGTQYF. The CDR3 region has the DNA TGTGCCAGCAGTTATCTCGGTACCCAGTACTTC.

The V call is TRBV6-4, the J call TRBJ2-6, with D unclear. The CDR3 sequence is 14 residues long. The germline CDR1 and CDR2 sequences are MRHNA and SNTAGT. Trimming took off 2 bases at V and 1 base at J, with 3 bases between the two ends. CDR3 DNA sequence: TGTGCCAGCAGTGACCAATCTGGGGCCAACGTCCTGACTTTC. Translation gives CASSDQSGANVLTF.

The chain employs TRBV19 and TRBJ2-2, with D uncertain. Germline CDR1 reads LNHDA; CDR2 reads SQIVND (reference sequence). The CDR3 is 12 residues long. Between the trimmed V and J ends, which lost 7 bases and 8 bases, there was a span of 11 bases. The CDR3 coding sequence is TGTGCCAGTATCCAGAGAGCGGGGGAGCTGTTTTTT. Translation: CASIQRAGELFF.

The chain has TRBV4-1 and TRBJ2-1, with TRBD2 matching over 9 bases. V trimming: 0 bases; J trimming: 4 bases; junction bases outside the gene matches: 4. From germline, CDR1 is MGHRA and CDR2 YSYEKL. CDR3 size: 16 residues. In DNA, the CDR3 is TGCGCCAGCAGCCAAGACCGACTAGCGGTATACAATGAGCAGTTCTTC. It codes for CASSQDRLAVYNEQFF.

The sample holds one count of this clone. The chain employs TRBV6-6 and TRBJ2-7; D might be TRBD2 (5 bases). In germline, CDR1 is MNHNY, CDR2 SVGAGI (reference sequence). This CDR3 is 12 amino acids long. The V and J ends lost 5 bases and 1 base respectively, with 6 bases between them. DNA of the CDR3: TGTGCCAGCAGTGGACTTTCCTACGAGCAGTACTTC. Protein product: CASSGLSYEQYF.

The chain combines TRBV30 with TRBJ1-4, with a possible D match to TRBD1 (6 bases). V was trimmed by 5 bases and J by 4 bases, leaving 14 bases between them. The CDR3 loop spans 14 amino acids. CDR1 is GTSNPN and CDR2 is SVGIG in the germline V gene (reference sequence). Here the CDR3 reads CAWAFGQSNEKLFF. Written as DNA, the CDR3 is TGTGCCTGGGCGTTCGGACAGAGTAATGAAAAACTGTTTTTT.

This rearrangement joins TRBV7-9 to TRBJ2-1; 8 bases line up with TRBD2. The CDR3 sequence is 13 residues long. The germline V gene has CDR1 SEHNR and CDR2 FQNEAQ (reference sequence). With V trimmed by 5 bases and J by 5 bases, 2 bases remained unmatched. CDR3 amino acids: CASSQTSDNEQFF. The CDR3 region has the DNA TGTGCCAGCAGCCAGACTAGCGACAATGAGCAGTTCTTC.

The chain uses TRBV6-5 and TRBJ2-7, with 9 positions matching TRBD1. The length of the CDR3 is 13 residues. CDR1 and CDR2 (germline): MNHEY, SVGAGI. V shed 5 bases and J 5 bases; nucleotides not matched to a gene: 4. In DNA, the CDR3 is TGTGCCAGCAGTCGGGACAGGGTTCACGAGCAGTACTTC. The encoded protein is CASSRDRVHEQYF.

The CDR3 reads CASSFPDSLNQPQHF. The CDR3 DNA reads as TGTGCCAGCAGCTTTCCGGACAGCCTCAATCAGCCCCAGCATTTT. The chain couples TRBV5-5 to TRBJ1-5, with D possibly matching TRBD1 (6 bases). Germline assignment: CDR1 SGHKS and CDR2 YYEKEE (reference sequence). Trimming pared 2 bases from V and 3 bases from J, leaving 12 bases between. The CDR3 is 15 residues long.

The genes are TRBV27 and TRBJ2-7; 7 nucleotides line up with TRBD2. Trimming removed 6 bases from V and 4 bases from J; junction bases left unmatched: 12. This CDR3 region has 15 residues. Germline CDR1 and CDR2: MNHEY and SMNVEV (reference sequence). This CDR3 is CASRETREFRYEQYF. CDR3 nucleotide sequence: TGTGCCAGCAGAGAGACGCGGGAGTTCCGATACGAGCAGTACTTC.

This clone occurred once. V gene TRBV23-1 combines with J gene TRBJ1-5; no reliable D call. TRBV23-1 belongs to the ORF category, with a function that is uncertain. Trimming shortened V by 1 base and J by 4 bases, and 8 bases separated the two germline ends. This CDR3 has 14 residues. DNA of the CDR3: TGCGCCAGCAGTCAATTTACGGGAAATCAGCCCCAGCATTTT. It translates to CASSQFTGNQPQHF.

The chain links TRBV28 to TRBJ1-5; D might be TRBD1 (5 bases). The CDR3 loop spans 16 amino acids. V was trimmed by 7 bases and J by 0 bases, leaving 16 bases between them. CDR1 and CDR2 from the germline V gene are MDHEN and SYDVKM. CDR3 bases: TGTGCCAGCACCCCCCCGGGGGTATATAGCAATCAGCCCCAGCATTTT. It encodes CASTPPGVYSNQPQHF.

The V gene is TRBV29-1, the J gene TRBJ2-3, with D tentatively TRBD2 (6 bases). V was trimmed by 6 bases and J by 2 bases, leaving 15 bases between them. The CDR3 loop spans 14 amino acids. CDR1 and CDR2 (germline): SQVTM, ANQGSEA. In DNA, the CDR3 is TGCAGCGTCCCAGGTGGCGGGGCCACAGATACGCAGTATTTT. This gives the protein CSVPGGGATDTQYF.

The V call is TRBV2, the J call TRBJ2-2; TRBD1 agrees at 7 bases. Germline CDR1 is SNHLY and CDR2 is FYNNEI. V gave up 7 bases and J gave up 4 bases; unmatched junction bases: 21. The CDR3 sequence is 19 residues long. CDR3 residues: CASTGKDVRQGWTTGELFF. The CDR3 DNA sequence: TGTGCCAGCACCGGAAAAGATGTACGACAGGGCTGGACCACCGGGGAGCTGTTTTTT.

The chain couples TRBV5-6 to TRBJ1-1; D remains unclear. The CDR3 extends over 14 amino acids. V gave up 5 bases and J gave up 4 bases, with 15 bases separating them. Germline V gene lookup returns CDR1 SGHDT and CDR2 YYEEEE. CDR3 DNA sequence: TGTGCCAGCAGTGAGGTGGGTGGGTTCACTGAAGCTTTCTTT. Translated: CASSEVGGFTEAFF.

Of note for this clone: At the DNA level, this CDR3 is encoded by other sequences in the same sample as well. This CDR3 is CASSPGETQYF. The DNA of the CDR3 is TGTGCCAGCTCACCCGGGGAGACCCAGTACTTC. The rearrangement links TRBV18 to TRBJ2-5, with D unresolved. From germline, CDR1 is KGHSH and CDR2 LQKENI. CDR3 length equals 11 residues. With 3 bases removed from V and 5 bases from J, the gap between germline ends came to 4 bases.

The V call is TRBV27, the J call TRBJ1-1; D not resolved. The V and J ends lost 2 bases and 1 base respectively, with 8 bases between them. Germline V gene data show CDR1 as MNHEY and CDR2 as SMNVEV (reference sequence). CDR3 length: 14 amino acids. The CDR3 loop reads CASSLGGRNTEAFF. CDR3 coding DNA: TGTGCCAGCAGTTTAGGAGGGCGGAACACTGAAGCTTTCTTT.

V and J are TRBV19 and TRBJ2-5; 9 nucleotides agree with TRBD2. The CDR3 consists of 16 residues. After removal of 5 bases from V and 5 bases from J, the junction contained 12 bases not matched to a gene. Per germline, CDR1 LNHDA and CDR2 SQIVND (reference sequence). CDR3 region: CASSASTGTSWETQYF. In DNA, the CDR3 is TGTGCCAGTAGTGCGTCTACCGGGACTAGCTGGGAGACCCAGTACTTC.

This clone showed up just a few times. The rearrangement uses TRBV19 and TRBJ2-7, with D possibly TRBD1 on 6 matching bases. Trimming removed 5 bases from V and 3 bases from J, with 14 bases in between. Per the germline V gene, CDR1 is LNHDA and CDR2 is SQIVND (reference sequence). The CDR3 runs to 14 residues. The CDR3 loop reads CASSSRPGHYEQYF. The CDR3 region has the DNA TGTGCCAGTAGTTCGCGACCGGGACACTACGAGCAGTACTTC.

The chain couples TRBV19 to TRBJ2-7; TRBD2 agrees at 7 bases. In germline, CDR1 is LNHDA, CDR2 SQIVND (reference sequence). This CDR3 has 14 residues. V was clipped by 6 bases and J by 7 bases; unmatched bases: 12. The CDR3: CASSRLAGWGEQYF. The CDR3 coding sequence is TGTGCCAGTAGCCGACTAGCCGGGTGGGGAGAGCAGTACTTC. The complete variable domain, with remaining parts taken from reference TRBV19 and TRBJ2-7, reads DGGITQSPKYLFRKEGQNVTLSCEQNLNHDAMYWYRQDPGQGLRLIYYSQIVNDFQKGDIAEGYSVSREKKESFPLTVTSAQKNPTAFYLCASSRLAGWGEQYFGPGTRLTVT.

This clone has just a few counts. This sequence joins TRBV6-5 and TRBJ2-2, with no clear D. CDR1 and CDR2 (germline): MNHEY, SVGAGI. Trimming took off 6 bases at V and 6 bases at J, with 11 bases between the two ends. This CDR3 spans 13 amino acids. The CDR3 region has the DNA TGTGCCAGCAGACTAACGGTGGCCGGGGAGCTGTTTTTT. The encoded protein is CASRLTVAGELFF.

This rearrangement joins TRBV9 to TRBJ2-1; 7 bases align to TRBD2. V lost 1 base and J lost 8; bases outside the gene matches: 9. CDR1 is SGDLS, CDR2 YYNGEE, per germline. The CDR3 length is 15 residues. The CDR3 is CASSVHELATDEQFF. The DNA of the CDR3 is TGTGCCAGCAGCGTACACGAACTAGCGACGGATGAGCAGTTCTTC.

This clone was seen a handful of times. The same CDR3 arises from other DNA sequences in this sample as well. The chain links TRBV6-5 to TRBJ2-7; 9 bases line up with TRBD1. This CDR3 has 14 amino acids. The J segment lost 2 bases and the V segment lost 6 bases, leaving 5 bases of the junction unmatched. The germline gives CDR1 MNHEY, CDR2 SVGAGI. The CDR3 loop is CASSWGQGTYEQYF. In nucleotides, the CDR3 is TGTGCCAGCAGCTGGGGACAGGGTACCTACGAGCAGTACTTC.